This TCR beta chain was found in a study of cytomegalovirus exposure and HLA in healthy donors. V lost 3 bases and J 11 bases, leaving 11 bases between the germline ends. This CDR3 has 12 amino acids. Germline V gene data show CDR1 as KGHSH and CDR2 as LQKENI. A multiplex PCR was run with 60 Vbeta primers and 13 Jbeta primers. Only in-frame clones appear in the TCRdb table, and some are missing; sequencing was by immunoSEQ multiplex PCR. Of roughly 110,000 clones listed, approximately 80% are singletons. Input material: PBMCs. The chain links TRBV18 to TRBJ2-1, with D possibly being TRBD1 (6 bases). This clonotype was sampled from a female donor in good health and CMV-seronegative. DNA for the CDR3: TGTGCCAGCTCACCCCGACAGGATCAGCAGTTCTTC. This gives the protein CASSPRQDQQFF.